The 16 T cell receptor beta chains reported below all come from one sample, sequenced in a study of T cell responses to AZD1222 COVID-19 vaccine. Method: immunoSEQ multiplex PCR; TCRdb's copy keeps in-frame clones and lacks some. The top ten hold under 2.5% of the sample, which has about 150,000 clones, about 92% seen once. Source: peripheral blood, taken on day 0 of AZD1222 vaccination. Source of these receptors: an adult in good health.

The rearrangement links TRBV4-2 to TRBJ1-2; unclear D gene. Germline V gene sequence: CDR1 LGHNA, CDR2 YNFKEQ. V was shortened by 1 base and J by 3 bases, with 9 bases between the two germline ends. The CDR3 is 14 residues long. CDR3 in amino acids: CASSQVTGDYGYTF. The CDR3 DNA sequence: TGTGCCAGCAGCCAAGTAACGGGCGACTATGGCTACACCTTC.

The chain links TRBV10-1 to TRBJ2-1; possibly TRBD1 or TRBD2 for D (5 bases each). CDR1 WNHNN and CDR2 SYGVQD come from the germline V gene (reference sequence). V was clipped by 6 bases and J by 4 bases, with 22 bases between them. CDR3 size: 17 residues. CDR3 nucleotides: TGCGCCAGCAGCCCCGGCGTATACAGGCGGACTTACAATGAGCAGTTCTTC. Amino acid sequence: CASSPGVYRRTYNEQFF.

The chain couples TRBV15 to TRBJ2-7; 7 nucleotides line up with TRBD1. Germline V gene sequence: CDR1 LNHNV, CDR2 YYDKDF (reference sequence). V lost 3 bases and J lost 2; bases outside the gene matches: 7. The CDR3 has 15 amino acids. The CDR3 DNA is TGTGCCACCAGCAGTACAGGGGATTGGACCTACGAGCAGTACTTC. It yields the protein CATSSTGDWTYEQYF.

This clone was recorded a few times. The rearrangement uses TRBV6-5 and TRBJ2-2, with 7 bases fitting TRBD1. The CDR3 totals 16 residues. The germline V gene encodes CDR1 MNHEY and CDR2 SVGAGI. With 2 bases clipped from V and 4 bases from J, the junction kept 7 bases outside the gene matches. In DNA form, the CDR3 reads TGTGCCAGCAGTTACACAACAGGGGCCCCCACCGGGGAGCTGTTTTTT. Its translation: CASSYTTGAPTGELFF.

The chain is built from TRBV3-1 (or the pseudogene TRBV3-2) and TRBJ1-5, with D tentatively TRBD1 (6 bases). Trimming removed 3 bases from V and 7 bases from J, with 13 bases in between. Germline assignment: CDR1 LGHDT and CDR2 YNNKEL (reference sequence). The CDR3 has 14 amino acids. This CDR3 reads CASSHQQGNQPQHF. The DNA of the CDR3 is TGTGCCAGCAGCCATCAGCAGGGGAACCAGCCCCAGCATTTT.

This clone occurred once. The chain has TRBV25-1 and TRBJ1-2; D is perhaps TRBD1 (5 bases). Germline CDR1 MGHDK, CDR2 SYGVNS. V gave up 2 bases and J gave up 8 bases, with 15 bases separating them. The CDR3 consists of 14 residues. The DNA for the CDR3 is TGTGCCAGCAGTGAAGAGGGGTACCGAGGGGGCTACACCTTC. Residues: CASSEEGYRGGYTF.

J is TRBJ2-7 and V is TRBV5-1; TRBD1 aligns across 7 bases. The trim removed 2 bases at V and 2 bases at J, leaving 7 bases unmatched. The CDR3 has 15 amino acids. The germline V gene has CDR1 SGHRS and CDR2 YFSETQ. The CDR3 DNA is TGCGCCAGCAGCTTACGCCTGGACAGGACCTACGAGCAGTACTTC. Protein product: CASSLRLDRTYEQYF.

The chain carries TRBV11-2 and TRBJ1-5; 7 positions agree with TRBD1. V was clipped by 4 bases and J by 2 bases; unmatched bases: 2. Germline-derived CDR1 and CDR2 are SGHAT and FQNNGV. The length of the CDR3 is 14 residues. This chain's CDR3 is CASSYGQGNQPQHF. CDR3 bases: TGTGCCAGCAGCTACGGACAGGGCAATCAGCCCCAGCATTTT. Full variable domain (outside the CDR3, taken from reference TRBV11-2 and TRBJ1-5): EAGVAQSPRYKIIEKRQSVAFWCNPISGHATLYWYQQILGQGPKLLIQFQNNGVVDDSQLPKDRFSAERLKGVDSTLKIQPAKLEDSAVYLCASSYGQGNQPQHFGDGTRLSIL.

Regarding this clone: Mismatch with germline at one junction end may stem from a read error. The rearrangement uses TRBV6-5 and TRBJ1-2; TRBD1 might be the D (5 bases). Germline-derived CDR1 and CDR2 are MNHEY and SVGAGI. The CDR3 contains 14 residues. CDR3 DNA: TGTGCCAGCAGCTACAACCCGGACACCAAATCAAGTTCCTTC. Translation gives CASSYNPDTKSSSF.

The rearrangement links TRBV10-3 to TRBJ1-5; D is uncertain. V gave up 0 bases and J gave up 6 bases, with 3 bases separating them. The CDR3 is made up of 12 amino acids. Looked up from germline, CDR1 is ENHRY and CDR2 is SYGVKD. The CDR3 DNA sequence: TGTGCCATCAGTGAGTCGAGTCAGCCCCAGCATTTT. Its translation is CAISESSQPQHF.

The chain has TRBV7-3 and TRBJ1-6; D is possibly TRBD1 (5 bases). The germline gives CDR1 SGHTA, CDR2 FQGTGA. The CDR3 is made up of 14 amino acids. V lost 5 bases and J 5 bases, leaving 10 bases between the germline ends. DNA of the CDR3: TGTGCCAGCAGCGCTCGACAGAATAATTCACCCCTCCACTTT. This codes for CASSARQNNSPLHF.

V gene TRBV19 combines with J gene TRBJ1-4, with 9 bases that match TRBD1. Germline trimming cut 5 bases from V and 8 bases from J; bases unmatched to any gene: 12. The CDR3 spans 16 residues. Germline CDR1 and CDR2: LNHDA and SQIVND (reference sequence). The CDR3 DNA sequence: TGTGCCAGTAGTCTTGCACAGGGGGCAAGTGGGGAAAAACTGTTTTTT. This codes for CASSLAQGASGEKLFF.

The chain employs TRBV7-9 and TRBJ1-1; TRBD1 might be the D (5 bases). Germline values: CDR1 SEHNR, CDR2 FQNEAQ (reference sequence). V was trimmed by 8 bases and J by 5 bases, leaving 9 bases between them. The CDR3 covers 11 residues. The CDR3 DNA reads TGTGCCAGCGCGGGGGGGACTGAAGCTTTCTTT. Amino acids: CASAGGTEAFF.

The CDR3 DNA is TGCGCCAGCAGCCAGGGGGGGCACTATGGCTACACCTTC. Its protein is CASSQGGHYGYTF. V usage is TRBV4-1 and J usage is TRBJ1-2; tentatively, D is TRBD1 (6 bases). This CDR3 has 13 amino acids. The germline V gene has CDR1 MGHRA and CDR2 YSYEKL. Trimming pared 3 bases from V and 3 bases from J, leaving 8 bases between.

The chain has TRBV6-5 and TRBJ2-5; 8 bases map to TRBD1. Losses at the gene ends were 7 bases for V and 5 bases for J; bases not matched to a gene: 9. CDR1 is MNHEY and CDR2 is SVGAGI in the germline V gene. The CDR3 consists of 14 residues. The DNA for the CDR3 is TGTGCCAGCAACGCACAGGGGGGCGGGGAGACCCAGTACTTC. Protein product: CASNAQGGGETQYF.

The chain joins TRBV6-5 to TRBJ2-3; 9 bases match TRBD1. The junction had 6 bases not matched to a gene; V was cut back by 6 bases and J by 5 bases. Per the germline V gene, CDR1 is MNHEY and CDR2 is SVGAGI. The CDR3 sequence is 14 residues long. The CDR3 sequence: CASRTGQGLDTQYF. The CDR3 bases are TGTGCCAGCAGGACGGGACAGGGTTTAGATACGCAGTATTTT.